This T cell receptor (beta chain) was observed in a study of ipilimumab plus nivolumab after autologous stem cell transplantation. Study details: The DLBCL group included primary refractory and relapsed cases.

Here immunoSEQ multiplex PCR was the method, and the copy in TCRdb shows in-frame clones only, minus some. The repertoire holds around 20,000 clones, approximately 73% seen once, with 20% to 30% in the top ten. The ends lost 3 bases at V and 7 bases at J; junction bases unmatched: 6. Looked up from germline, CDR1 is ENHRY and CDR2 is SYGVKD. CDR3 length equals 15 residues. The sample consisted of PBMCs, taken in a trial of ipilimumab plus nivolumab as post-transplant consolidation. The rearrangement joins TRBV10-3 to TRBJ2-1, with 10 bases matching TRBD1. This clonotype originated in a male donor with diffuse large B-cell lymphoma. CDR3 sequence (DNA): TGTGCCATCAGTGACCGACAGGGGGCAGGGAATGAGCAGTTCTTC. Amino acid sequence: CAISDRQGAGNEQFF.